A selection of T cell receptor beta chains follows, all from one sample in a study of Graves' ophthalmopathy and Graves' hyperthyroidism. One entry per CDR3 protein results from TCRdb running MiXCR on the multiplex PCR reads. The profile shows some 380,000 distinct CDR3 sequences, just over 15% of them singletons. What was sequenced was peripheral blood. Every receptor here comes from a woman between 18 and 30 years old with stable Graves' hyperthyroidism. Each CDR3 is given with its conserved first and last residue. Each record gives: J gene, CDR3 length, V gene, CDR3 protein.

>TRBJ2-7|16|TRBV6-5
CASRGLFDRSTYEQYF
>TRBJ2-7|13|TRBV29-1
CSVGDRAKDEQYF
>TRBJ1-1|13|TRBV12-3/TRBV12-4
CASTNFGWTEAFF
>TRBJ2-3|14|TRBV6-2/TRBV6-3
CASSYSRETDTQYF
>TRBJ1-3|14|TRBV29-1
CSVGGQGTGNTIYF
>TRBJ1-2|11|TRBV6-1
CATWALYGYTF
>TRBJ1-2|14|TRBV5-8
CASSLGRTLEGHTF
>TRBJ1-2|14|TRBV18
CASSPIEGAYGYTF
>TRBJ2-7|16|TRBV5-1
CASSSPWDGHLGEQYF
>TRBJ1-1|16|TRBV7-6
CASSLVAGQGNTEAFF
>TRBJ2-7|16|TRBV27
CASSSRPGTDSYEQYF
>TRBJ2-5|13|TRBV7-2
CASVGPGQETQYF
>TRBJ2-5|13|TRBV5-1
CASSFRDSGTQYF
>TRBJ2-2|15|TRBV3-1
CASSQFLPRAGELFF
>TRBJ1-2|14|TRBV6-5
CASSYLSGTDGYTF
>TRBJ2-7|17|TRBV6-1
CASISGTSRRFSYEQYF
>TRBJ1-1|12|TRBV12-3/TRBV12-4
CASSLRETDAFF
>TRBJ2-2|14|TRBV29-1
CSVEDQWTAGELFF
>TRBJ1-1|16|TRBV5-1
CASSPGQGARNTEAFF
>TRBJ2-5|13|TRBV7-2
CASSSQGGETQYF
>TRBJ2-2|14|TRBV6-2/TRBV6-3
CASSRGTNTGELFF
>TRBJ1-5|14|TRBV6-1
CASSDRDVNQPQHF
>TRBJ1-5|16|TRBV27
CASSSGTGDGNQPQHF
>TRBJ1-5|15|TRBV12-3/TRBV12-4
CASSQTDRAKQPQHF
>TRBJ1-5|16|TRBV28
CASSLGGIISNQSQHF
>TRBJ1-1|12|TRBV5-1
CASRVGVSEAFF